Sequencing of this T cell receptor beta chain was carried out in a study of blood T cell repertoires in COVID-19. Study at large: PBMCs, B-cell-depleted T cells, or T cells were the source of the cDNA or gDNA that made up the material.

The V gene end was trimmed by 8 bases and the J gene end by 8 bases; junction bases not matched to a gene: 4. The length of the CDR3 is 11 residues. Per the germline V gene, CDR1 is SGHNT and CDR2 is YENEEA. Using immunoSEQ multiplex PCR, the repertoire was profiled, and TCRdb retains in-frame clones only, with some absent. Of roughly 130,000 clones in the sample, 90% were seen once. Sequences were obtained from peripheral blood. The chain couples TRBV11-3 to TRBJ2-3, with TRBD1 matching 7 bases. This receptor was taken from a man aged 45-65 years with active COVID-19. CDR3 protein: CASGKGATQYF. The CDR3 DNA is TGTGCCAGCGGAAAGGGGGCTACGCAGTATTTT. The whole variable domain, filled in from reference TRBV11-3 and TRBJ2-3, reads EAGVVQSPRYKIIEKKQPVAFWCNPISGHNTLYWYLQNLGQGPELLIRYENEEAVDDSQLPKDRFSAERLKGVDSTLKIQPAELGDSAVYLCASGKGATQYFGPGTRLTVL.